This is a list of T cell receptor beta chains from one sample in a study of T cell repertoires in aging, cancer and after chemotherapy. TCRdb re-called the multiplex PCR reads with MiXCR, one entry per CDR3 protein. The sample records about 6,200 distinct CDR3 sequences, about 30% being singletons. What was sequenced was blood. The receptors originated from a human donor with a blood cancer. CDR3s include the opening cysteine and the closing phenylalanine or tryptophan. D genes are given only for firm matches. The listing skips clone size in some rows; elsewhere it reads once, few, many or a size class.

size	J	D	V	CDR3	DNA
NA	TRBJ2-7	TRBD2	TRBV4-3	CASSQDYVGGSSYEQYF	TGCGCCAGCAGCCAAGATTATGTCGGCGGGAGCTCCTACGAGCAGTACTTC
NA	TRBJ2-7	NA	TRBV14	CASSPGGWGSLGEQYF	TGTGCCAGCAGCCCTGGGGGTTGGGGCTCCCTCGGCGAGCAGTACTTC
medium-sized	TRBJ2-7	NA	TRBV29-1	CSVAGVLSYEQYF	TGCAGCGTTGCAGGGGTCCTCTCCTACGAGCAGTACTTC
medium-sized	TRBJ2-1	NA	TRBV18	CASSYRDGALHEQFF	TGTGCCAGCTCATACCGGGACGGTGCCCTACATGAGCAGTTCTTC
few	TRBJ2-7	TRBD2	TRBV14	CASSQDLGLAGEYEQYF	TGTGCCAGCAGCCAAGATCTGGGACTAGCGGGAGAATACGAGCAGTACTTC
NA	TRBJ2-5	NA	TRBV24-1	CATSELPQGGQETQYF	TGTGCCACCAGTGAGCTCCCACAGGGAGGCCAAGAGACCCAGTACTTC
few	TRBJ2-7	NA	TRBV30	CAWSRGSGSYEQYF	TGTGCCTGGAGTCGGGGTAGCGGCTCCTACGAGCAGTACTTC
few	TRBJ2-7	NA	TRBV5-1	CASSLEPTNEQYF	TGCGCCAGCAGCTTGGAACCTACCAACGAGCAGTACTTC
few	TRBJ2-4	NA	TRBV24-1	CATSDPTSKNIQYF	TGTGCCACCAGTGATCCGACTAGTAAAAACATTCAGTACTTC
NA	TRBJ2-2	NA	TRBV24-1	CSTSDFMLGTGELFF	TGTTCCACCAGTGATTTTATGCTGGGGACCGGGGAGCTGTTTTTT
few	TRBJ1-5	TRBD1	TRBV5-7	CASSLGDRDRLPPNSNQPQHF	TGTGCCAGCAGCCTGGGGGACAGGGACCGATTGCCCCCTAATAGCAATCAGCCCCAGCATTTT
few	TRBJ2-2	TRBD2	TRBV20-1	CSAKVDFPGGLAGYVTNTGELFF	TGCAGTGCTAAAGTGGACTTCCCGGGCGGGCTAGCGGGGTACGTTACGAACACCGGGGAGCTGTTTTTT
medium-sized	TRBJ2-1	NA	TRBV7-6	CASSLTLNEQFF	TGTGCCAGCAGCCTAACTCTCAATGAGCAGTTCTTC
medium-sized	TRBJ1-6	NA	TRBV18	CASSQENSDSPLHF	TGTGCCAGCTCACAAGAGAATTCCGATTCACCCCTCCACTTT
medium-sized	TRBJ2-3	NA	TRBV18	CASSPLRRGNTDTQYF	TGTGCCAGCTCACCCCTCCGGAGGGGAAACACAGATACGCAGTATTTT
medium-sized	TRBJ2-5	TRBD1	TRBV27	CASSLRTGGLETQYF	TGTGCCAGCAGTCTACGGACAGGGGGCCTTGAGACCCAGTACTTC
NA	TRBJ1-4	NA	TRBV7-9	CASSLIRHATNEKLFF	TGTGCCAGCAGCTTAATCAGACACGCAACTAATGAAAAACTGTTTTTT
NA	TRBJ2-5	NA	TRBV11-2	CASSKTSGQETQYF	TGTGCCAGCAGCAAGACTAGTGGCCAAGAGACCCAGTACTTC
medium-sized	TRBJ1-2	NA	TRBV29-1	CSVHFGEYGYTF	TGCAGCGTCCATTTTGGAGAATATGGCTACACCTTC
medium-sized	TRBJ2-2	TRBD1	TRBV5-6	CASRETGGEIGELFF	TGTGCCAGCAGAGAGACAGGGGGCGAAATCGGGGAGCTGTTTTTT
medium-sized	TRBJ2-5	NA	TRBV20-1	CSARSQGTQYF	TGCAGTGCCAGATCTCAGGGGACCCAGTACTTC
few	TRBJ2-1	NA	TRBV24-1	CATSDLRTVGLRDEQFF	TGTGCCACCAGTGACCTCCGGACTGTGGGGTTAAGGGATGAGCAGTTCTTC
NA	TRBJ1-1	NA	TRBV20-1	CSAREDVYAEAFF	TGCAGTGCTAGAGAGGACGTGTACGCTGAAGCTTTCTTT
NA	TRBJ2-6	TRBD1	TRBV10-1	CASSGGTPEGANVLTF	TGCGCCAGCTCAGGGGGTACCCCTGAAGGGGCCAACGTCCTGACTTTC
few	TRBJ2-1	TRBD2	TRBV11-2	CASSGGLAGYNEQFF	TGTGCCAGCAGCGGGGGACTAGCGGGCTACAATGAGCAGTTCTTC
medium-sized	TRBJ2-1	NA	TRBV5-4	CASSLGQRNNEQFF	TGTGCCAGCAGCTTGGGACAGAGGAACAATGAGCAGTTCTTC
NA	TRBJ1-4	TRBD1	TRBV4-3	CASSQVPPGQGNEKLFF	TGCGCCAGCAGCCAGGTCCCTCCGGGACAGGGGAATGAAAAACTGTTTTTT
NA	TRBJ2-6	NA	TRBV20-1	CSARTPPGANVLTF	TGCAGTGCTAGGACACCCCCTGGGGCCAACGTCCTGACTTTC
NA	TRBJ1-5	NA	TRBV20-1	CSARRQYNQPQRF	TGCAGTGCTAGGAGACAGTACAATCAGCCCCAGCGTTTT
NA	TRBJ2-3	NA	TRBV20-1	CSARIFADTQYF	TGCAGTGCTAGGATTTTCGCAGATACGCAGTATTTT
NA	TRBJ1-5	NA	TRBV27	CASSFGGNQPQHF	TGTGCCAGCAGTTTTGGGGGCAATCAGCCCCAGCATTTT
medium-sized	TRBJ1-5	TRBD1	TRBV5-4	CASSSNPGQNQPQHF	TGTGCCAGCAGTTCCAATCCGGGACAGAATCAGCCCCAGCATTTT
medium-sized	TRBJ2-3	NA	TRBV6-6	CAADRDHTDTQYF	TGTGCCGCGGACAGAGACCACACAGATACGCAGTATTTT
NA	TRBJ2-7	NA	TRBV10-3	CAISGHAGSYEQYF	TGTGCCATCAGTGGTCACGCGGGGTCCTACGAGCAGTACTTC
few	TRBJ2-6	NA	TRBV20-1	CSAGGWAGANVLTF	TGCAGTGCTGGCGGGTGGGCTGGGGCCAACGTCCTGACTTTC
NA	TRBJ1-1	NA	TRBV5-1	CASSLESVLRTEAFF	TGCGCCAGCAGCTTGGAGAGCGTCCTCAGGACTGAAGCTTTCTTT
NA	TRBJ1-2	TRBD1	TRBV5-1	CASSPQGSGSGYTF	TGCGCCAGCAGCCCACAGGGGTCGGGATCGGGCTACACCTTC
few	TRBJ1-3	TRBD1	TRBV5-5	CASSWDRVLSSGNTIYF	TGTGCCAGCAGTTGGGACAGGGTGTTGAGCTCTGGAAACACCATATATTTT
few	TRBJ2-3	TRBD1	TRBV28	CASPRSWDSRTDTQYF	TGTGCCAGCCCGCGTTCTTGGGACAGCCGCACAGATACGCAGTATTTT
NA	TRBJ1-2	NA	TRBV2	CASSDWGPSDGYTF	TGTGCCAGCAGTGATTGGGGTCCGTCTGATGGCTACACCTTC
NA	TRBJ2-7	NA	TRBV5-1	CASTEGLEQYF	TGCGCCAGCACGGAGGGGCTCGAGCAGTACTTC
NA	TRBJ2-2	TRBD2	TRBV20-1	CSVPRGGGGTGELFF	TGCAGTGTCCCCCGGGGGGGGGGGGGAACCGGGGAGCTGTTTTTT
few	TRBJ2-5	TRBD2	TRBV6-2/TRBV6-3	CASSYLRLAGGLREETQYF	TGTGCCAGCAGTTACCTACGACTAGCGGGAGGGCTACGGGAAGAGACCCAGTACTTC
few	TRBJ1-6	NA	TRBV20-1	CSARPTGYNSPLHF	TGCAGTGCTAGGCCTACAGGGTATAATTCACCCCTCCACTTT
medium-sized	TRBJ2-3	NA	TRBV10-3	CAINGQNTDTQYF	TGTGCCATCAACGGACAGAACACAGATACGCAGTATTTT
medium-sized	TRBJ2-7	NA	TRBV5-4	CASSFDPSAYEQYF	TGTGCCAGCAGCTTTGACCCGTCGGCCTACGAGCAGTACTTC
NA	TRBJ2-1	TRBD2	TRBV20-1	CSAPSGTSGRASSYNEQFF	TGCAGTGCTCCTTCCGGGACTAGCGGGAGGGCAAGCTCCTACAATGAGCAGTTCTTC
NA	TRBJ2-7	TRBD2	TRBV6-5	CASSELAGRLYEQYF	TGTGCCAGCAGTGAACTAGCGGGAAGACTCTACGAGCAGTACTTC
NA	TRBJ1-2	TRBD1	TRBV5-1	CASSPRQGGYGYTF	TGCGCCAGCAGCCCAAGACAGGGCGGCTATGGCTACACCTTC
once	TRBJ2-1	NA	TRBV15	CATSRDYKSAMGEQLF	TGTGCCACCAGCAGAGATTATAAGAGTGCCATGGGTGAGCAGTTATTC
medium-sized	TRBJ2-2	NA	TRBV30	CAWSRQPNTGELFF	TGTGCCTGGAGTCGGCAGCCCAACACCGGGGAGCTGTTTTTT
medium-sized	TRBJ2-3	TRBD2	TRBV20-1	CSARDVLAASTDTQYF	TGCAGTGCTAGAGATGTGCTAGCGGCTAGCACAGATACGCAGTATTTT
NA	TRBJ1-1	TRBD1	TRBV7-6	CASSATGVWTEAFF	TGTGCCAGCAGCGCCACAGGGGTGTGGACTGAAGCTTTCTTT
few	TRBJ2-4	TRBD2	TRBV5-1	CASSLGLAGPGNIQYF	TGCGCCAGCAGCTTGGGGTTAGCGGGCCCCGGAAACATTCAGTACTTC
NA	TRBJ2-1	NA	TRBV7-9	CASQPGSASGYNEQFF	TGTGCCAGCCAGCCGGGATCAGCTTCGGGCTACAATGAGCAGTTCTTC
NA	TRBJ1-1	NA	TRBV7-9	CASSAPGHLNTEAFF	TGTGCCAGCAGCGCTCCGGGACATTTGAACACTGAAGCTTTCTTT